This T cell receptor (beta chain) was observed in a study of vaccination effects on CD4 cells after COVID-19. ViraFEST assay sequencing came after antigen-specific CD4+ T cells were expanded with viral peptide pools. Subsequent to a culture period of about ten days, CD4+ T cells were isolated. Participants were vaccinated with two doses of either the BNT162b2 or mRNA-1273 vaccine. The table came from immunoSEQ multiplex PCR; TCRdb's copy has only in-frame clones and leaves some out. The sample consists of around 60,000 clones, approximately 73% of them appearing once. As regards this clone: Antigen unknown.

The sequence was obtained from a human donor who received a COVID-19 vaccine. The sample was CD4+ T cells from PBMCs cultured with HCoV-229E spike peptides, taken after COVID-19 vaccination.

CDR3 in amino acids: CASKQTAMMNTEAFF. The CDR3 DNA reads TGTGCCAGCAAACAGACGGCAATGATGAACACTGAAGCTTTCTTT. This chain links TRBV6-5 with TRBJ1-1; D unclear. The CDR3 consists of 15 residues. Trimming removed 7 bases at V and 0 bases at J, with 15 bases between. Germline V lookup: CDR1 MNHEY, CDR2 SVGAGI.